The 25 T cell receptor beta chains in this list originate from one sample, sequenced in a study of blood T cell repertoires in COVID-19. The assay was immunoSEQ multiplex PCR, and TCRdb's table has in-frame clones only and misses some. The data contain around 70,000 clones, roughly 90% of them seen just once; the ten biggest clones take up about 0.5%. The sample was peripheral blood. The source of these receptors is a man in his 60s with acute or convalescent COVID-19.

This sequence joins TRBV20-1 and TRBJ2-3; D not certain. The germline CDR1 and CDR2 sequences are DFQATT and SNEGSKA (reference sequence). V shed 3 bases and J shed 4 bases, with 14 bases lying between them. The CDR3 runs to 14 residues. CDR3 amino acids: CSASGAPRSDTQYF. The CDR3 DNA sequence: TGCAGTGCTAGTGGTGCCCCTCGGTCAGATACGCAGTATTTT.

The V gene is TRBV9, the J gene TRBJ2-5, with TRBD1 matching 7 bases. This CDR3 comprises 15 residues. V was pared by 3 bases and J by 2 bases, with 7 bases of the junction left unmatched. The germline V gene encodes CDR1 SGDLS and CDR2 YYNGEE. The CDR3 sequence is CASSESGTAQETQYF. The CDR3 DNA reads TGTGCCAGCAGCGAATCCGGGACAGCACAAGAGACCCAGTACTTC.

The J gene is TRBJ2-7, the V gene TRBV6-1, with D possibly being TRBD1 (5 bases). CDR3 length: 15 residues. V was cut by 1 base and J by 1 base, with 11 bases left in between. Germline V CDR1 and CDR2: MNHNS, SASEGT. In DNA, the CDR3 is TGTGCCAGCAGTGAAGTGGAGACAGCTTCCTACGAGCAGTACTTC. Encoded protein: CASSEVETASYEQYF.

This chain connects TRBV6-1 to TRBJ1-6; no firm D call. Per the germline V gene, CDR1 is MNHNS and CDR2 is SASEGT. The CDR3 runs 16 residues. V shed 0 bases and J shed 0 bases, with 6 bases lying between them. The CDR3 DNA follows: TGTGCCAGCAGTGAAGCGCGGAGCTCCTATAATTCACCCCTCCACTTT. The encoded protein is CASSEARSSYNSPLHF.

The rearrangement links TRBV2 to TRBJ1-4; D perhaps matches TRBD1 (5 bases). The V end lost 6 bases, the J end lost 0 bases, and 17 bases lay between the germline ends. The CDR3 extends over 17 amino acids. Germline V gives CDR1 SNHLY, CDR2 FYNNEI. This chain's CDR3 is CASSDRGYGTTNEKLFF. The CDR3 nucleotides are TGTGCCAGCAGCGATCGGGGGTACGGGACAACTAATGAAAAACTGTTTTTT.

The chain couples TRBV5-1 to TRBJ2-1; 13 bases line up with TRBD2. The CDR3 loop spans 14 amino acids. CDR1 is SGHRS, CDR2 YFSETQ, per germline. Trimming cost V 8 bases and J 8 bases; bases outside gene matches: 7. Written as DNA, the CDR3 is TGCGCCAGTGGACTAGCGGGAGTGCGCGATGAGCAGTTCTTC. Protein sequence: CASGLAGVRDEQFF.

This chain connects TRBV10-1 to TRBJ2-2, with 7 bases fitting TRBD1. The ends lost 6 bases at V and 2 bases at J; junction bases unmatched: 3. Germline CDR1 reads WNHNN; CDR2 reads SYGVQD (reference sequence). This CDR3 has 14 amino acids. In nucleotides, the CDR3 is TGCGCCAGCAGCAGACAGGGAAACACCGGGGAGCTGTTTTTT. Protein: CASSRQGNTGELFF.

The chain has TRBV15 and TRBJ2-1, with D possibly TRBD2 on 6 matching bases. V was trimmed by 0 bases and J by 6 bases, leaving 15 bases between them. Germline-derived CDR1 and CDR2 are LNHNV and YYDKDF (reference sequence). The CDR3 extends over 16 amino acids. CDR3 DNA: TGTGCCACCAGCAGAGATCGTGGTGCGGGAATCAATGAGCAGTTCTTC. Its translation is CATSRDRGAGINEQFF.

The V call is TRBV5-1, the J call TRBJ1-4; tentative D call: TRBD1 (5 bases). Germline V gene sequence: CDR1 SGHRS, CDR2 YFSETQ. The V end was cut by 0 bases, the J end by 11 bases, with 14 bases between. This CDR3 spans 14 amino acids. Written as DNA, the CDR3 is TGCGCCAGCAGCTTGGACCCACCGGGGGAGAAACTGTTTTTT. Residues: CASSLDPPGEKLFF.

This sequence joins TRBV30 and TRBJ1-2; D gene ambiguous. Germline V CDR1 and CDR2: GTSNPN, SVGIG (reference sequence). CDR3 length: 12 residues. V lost 1 base and J lost 5, with 8 bases in between. CDR3 protein: CAWSETSYGYTF. CDR3 coding DNA: TGTGCCTGGAGTGAGACATCTTATGGCTACACCTTC.

The chain links TRBV5-1 to TRBJ1-2; no reliable D call. Germline-derived CDR1 and CDR2 are SGHRS and YFSETQ. V was clipped by 1 base and J by 0 bases, with 10 bases between them. The CDR3 contains 15 residues. The CDR3 spells CASSLSAATNYGYTF. In nucleotides, the CDR3 is TGCGCCAGCAGCTTGAGCGCAGCGACTAACTATGGCTACACCTTC.

The V gene is TRBV6-1, the J gene TRBJ1-1; 7 positions agree with TRBD1. Germline V gene sequence: CDR1 MNHNS, CDR2 SASEGT. This CDR3 comprises 15 residues. J lost 4 bases, V lost 3 bases, and 8 bases had no gene match. The CDR3 DNA follows: TGTGCCAGCAGTGAGGAAGGGGGCCTTGGCACTGAAGCTTTCTTT. This sequence encodes CASSEEGGLGTEAFF.

This rearrangement joins TRBV10-2 to TRBJ2-2; tentative D call: TRBD1 (6 bases). Germline V lookup: CDR1 WSHSY, CDR2 SAAADI. V shed 3 bases and J shed 5 bases, with 10 bases lying between them. The length of the CDR3 is 14 residues. CDR3 in amino acids: CASSEGGVTGELFF. The CDR3 bases are TGCGCCAGCAGTGAAGGGGGTGTAACCGGGGAGCTGTTTTTT.

The gene calls are TRBV19 and TRBJ1-3; 8 bases align to TRBD1. Losses at the gene ends were 6 bases for V and 4 bases for J; bases not matched to a gene: 5. CDR1 LNHDA and CDR2 SQIVND come from the germline V gene (reference sequence). The CDR3 is 14 amino acids. The chain's CDR3 is CASSDRGWGNTIYF. The CDR3, as DNA: TGTGCCAGTAGCGACAGGGGCTGGGGAAACACCATATATTTT.

This chain links TRBV24-1 with TRBJ2-5; TRBD1 aligns across 10 bases. CDR1 and CDR2 from the germline V gene are KGHDR and SFDVKD. The CDR3 spans 14 residues. After removal of 2 bases from V and 4 bases from J, the junction contained 0 bases not matched to a gene. CDR3: CATSDWDRGETQYF. The CDR3 coding sequence is TGTGCCACCAGTGATTGGGACAGGGGAGAGACCCAGTACTTC.

The J gene is TRBJ1-1, the V gene TRBV7-2; no firm D call. CDR3 length equals 14 residues. Looked up from germline, CDR1 is SGHTA and CDR2 is FQGNSA. The V end was cut by 1 base, the J end by 1 base, with 7 bases between. Written as DNA, the CDR3 is TGTGCCAGCAGCTTAGAACAGCCGAACACTGAAGCTTTCTTT. Translated: CASSLEQPNTEAFF.

The chain has TRBV6-4 and TRBJ2-1; 7 bases match TRBD1. Trimming took 2 bases from V and 6 from J; bases not matched to a gene: 7. This CDR3 contains 15 residues. Per germline, CDR1 MRHNA and CDR2 SNTAGT. For the CDR3, the DNA is TGTGCCAGCAGTGACGGGAACAGGGGAGTCAATGAGCAGTTCTTC. Its translation: CASSDGNRGVNEQFF.

The count of this clone is one. This chain uses TRBV5-1 with TRBJ2-2, with D perhaps TRBD1 (5 bases). This CDR3 has 16 amino acids. V lost 0 bases, J lost 2 bases, and 11 bases lay in between. Germline-derived CDR1 and CDR2 are SGHRS and YFSETQ. The CDR3 sequence is CASSLGRAANTGELFF. The CDR3 DNA reads as TGCGCCAGCAGCTTGGGCAGGGCGGCAAACACCGGGGAGCTGTTTTTT. The full variable domain, rest sourced from reference TRBV5-1 and TRBJ2-2, is KAGVTQTPRYLIKTRGQQVTLSCSPISGHRSVSWYQQTPGQGLQFLFEYFSETQRNKGNFPGRFSGRQFSNSRSEMNVSTLELGDSALYLCASSLGRAANTGELFFGEGSRLTVL.

The chain couples TRBV27 to TRBJ2-5, with D possibly TRBD2 on 6 matching bases. Germline V gene data show CDR1 as MNHEY and CDR2 as SMNVEV (reference sequence). The CDR3 loop spans 14 amino acids. V was cut by 7 bases and J by 5 bases, with 17 bases left in between. The CDR3 sequence is CASKEYPSAETQYF. The CDR3 nucleotides are TGTGCCAGCAAGGAGTATCCTAGCGCGGAGACCCAGTACTTC.

This chain connects TRBV10-3 to TRBJ2-7; D not resolved. The CDR3 has 14 amino acids. Per germline, CDR1 ENHRY and CDR2 SYGVKD. The V end was cut by 0 bases, the J end by 0 bases, with 6 bases between. Written as DNA, the CDR3 is TGTGCCATCAGTGAGTCGAGGATCTCCTACGAGCAGTACTTC. Translated: CAISESRISYEQYF.

The rearrangement links TRBV19 to TRBJ2-2; 7 bases are shared with TRBD2. CDR1 is LNHDA and CDR2 is SQIVND in the germline V gene (reference sequence). Unmatched junction bases numbered 5, after V lost 4 bases and J lost 0 bases. There are 16 residues in the CDR3. Here the CDR3 reads CASSNGAGTNTGELFF. The CDR3 region has the DNA TGTGCCAGTAGTAACGGAGCGGGAACGAACACCGGGGAGCTGTTTTTT.

This sequence joins TRBV9 and TRBJ2-3; 10 bases are shared with TRBD2. Germline V gene sequence: CDR1 SGDLS, CDR2 YYNGEE. V gave up 0 bases and J gave up 4 bases; unmatched junction bases: 5. The CDR3 extends over 16 amino acids. The CDR3 coding sequence is TGTGCCAGCAGCGTAGGGAGTAGCGGGAGGTCAGATACGCAGTATTTT. It yields the protein CASSVGSSGRSDTQYF.

The chain has TRBV7-8 and TRBJ2-1, with 7 positions matching TRBD2. The V gene end was trimmed by 2 bases and the J gene end by 6 bases; junction bases not matched to a gene: 10. The CDR3 consists of 16 residues. The germline V gene encodes CDR1 SGHVS and CDR2 FQNEAQ. The CDR3 loop is CASSLIGLAVINEQFF. The CDR3 coding sequence is TGTGCCAGCAGCTTAATCGGCCTAGCGGTTATCAATGAGCAGTTCTTC. Full variable domain (outside the CDR3, taken from reference TRBV7-8 and TRBJ2-1): GAGVSQSPRYKVAKRGQDVALRCDPISGHVSLFWYQQALGQGPEFLTYFQNEAQLDKSGLPSDRFFAERPEGSVSTLKIQRTQQEDSAVYLCASSLIGLAVINEQFFGPGTRLTVL.

The V gene is TRBV2, the J gene TRBJ1-2; the match to TRBD1 covers 8 bases. Germline assignment: CDR1 SNHLY and CDR2 FYNNEI. The CDR3 runs 18 residues. The junction had 20 bases not matched to a gene; V was cut back by 7 bases and J by 4 bases. The CDR3 loop is CASTESSRDRIGGYGYTF. For the CDR3, the DNA is TGTGCCAGCACCGAATCGTCCCGGGACAGGATAGGCGGCTATGGCTACACCTTC.

This clone was detected only a few times. This rearrangement joins TRBV7-2 to TRBJ2-1; 11 nucleotides line up with TRBD2. The trim removed 1 base at V and 6 bases at J, leaving 8 bases unmatched. CDR3 length: 17 residues. Per germline, CDR1 SGHTA and CDR2 FQGNSA. CDR3 protein: CASSLVSGRARGNEQFF. The CDR3 coding sequence is TGTGCCAGCAGCTTAGTTAGCGGGAGGGCCCGAGGCAATGAGCAGTTCTTC.